The sequence of this T cell receptor beta chain was determined in a study of T cell responses to AZD1222 COVID-19 vaccine. V shed 7 bases and J shed 1 base, with 11 bases lying between them. Looked up from germline, CDR1 is LNHDA and CDR2 is SQIVND (reference sequence). The length of the CDR3 is 15 residues. The data were produced by immunoSEQ multiplex PCR, yet TCRdb's version contains in-frame clones alone and is incomplete. Of tens of thousands of clones listed, approximately 83% are singletons. This TCR was sampled from an adult who received the AZD1222 COVID-19 vaccine. J is TRBJ1-6 and V is TRBV19; D uncertain. Source: peripheral blood, taken 28 days after the second AZD1222 dose. CDR3 loop: CASNPAGSYNSPLHF. CDR3 sequence (DNA): TGTGCCAGTAACCCCGCGGGGTCCTATAATTCACCCCTCCACTTT.